This T cell receptor beta chain was obtained from a study of blood T cell repertoires in COVID-19. Repertoires were generated with immunoSEQ multiplex PCR, while TCRdb's copy carries only in-frame clones and drops some. Of more than 150,000 clones in the sample, around 92% were seen once. The CDR3 runs 14 residues. The germline V gene has CDR1 SNHLY and CDR2 FYNNEI. Trimming left V 6 bases short and J 0 bases short, with 12 bases between. This clonotype was sampled from a man in his 60s with acute or convalescent COVID-19. The chain combines TRBV2 with TRBJ2-7; maybe TRBD2 (6 bases). What was sequenced was peripheral blood. The CDR3 here is CASSRDSSSYEQYF. DNA of the CDR3: TGTGCCAGCAGCCGGGACTCAAGCTCCTACGAGCAGTACTTC.